This T cell receptor (beta chain) appears in the sequencing data of a study of Tregs in tolerant kidney transplant recipients (dated by TCRdb to the late 2010s). Regarding the research as a whole: The transplants used related donors along with nonmyeloablative bone marrow transplantation, and in the human trials mixed chimerism was transient. TCRbeta sequencing was used in the study to identify donor-specific regulatory T cells before combined kidney and bone marrow transplantation, and the identified cells were then tracked after transplant. Here is what the overall study found, with its caveats: The study was limited by small patient numbers, and the findings need validation in larger populations and under other immunosuppression protocols. For some patients the PCR primers changed over time, which made it impossible to compare the samples from those patients at the nucleotide level. Biological reproducibility was not directly assessed, although technical replication error appeared to be minimal. The most biologically relevant and donor-specific TCRbeta repertoire appeared to be identified by expanding Tregs with activated donor B cells. Donor-specific Treg expansion exceeded global Treg expansion in tolerant patients, suggesting antigen-driven rather than nonspecific expansion.

The time point label, read with the paper, signifies: blood sample drawn before combined kidney and bone marrow transplant. Unstimulated Tregs (CD4+CD25+CD127-), CD4+ non-Tregs (CD4+CD25-), CD4 and CD8 cells were FACS-sorted from thawed PBMCs. Prior to Treg sorting, thawed PBMCs were rested overnight with 150 to 250 IU/ml IL-2 at 37 degrees C. A few combined kidney and bone marrow transplant recipients from the ITN036ST trial were included as patients, and samples were available only from these trial subjects. Healthy control blood was processed to PBMCs with a Ficoll density gradient and then cryopreserved, whereas patient PBMCs were collected both before and after transplant. V is shortened by 0 bases, J by 6 bases, and the region joining them spans 19 bases. CDR1 SGHRS and CDR2 YFSETQ are derived from the germline V gene. The CDR3 runs 17 amino acids, cysteine and phenylalanine included. Of the read, only the CDR3 DNA is kept; its 51 bases are in frame from base 1.

Genomic DNA was extracted from sorted cells with the QIAGEN DNeasy Blood and Tissue Kit for TCRbeta CDR3 sequencing. High-throughput TCRbeta CDR3 sequencing, including PCR amplification with bias correction and internal controls, was performed commercially through immunoSEQ. Per the original workflow: Unique productive TCRbeta sequences were defined by CDR3 nucleotide sequence where primers matched, and otherwise by CDR3 amino acid sequence together with Vbeta and Jbeta genes. To correct sorting error, sequences shared between sorted populations at a frequency ratio of 2:1 or less were removed; the rest were assigned to the higher population. A sequence was defined as donor-reactive if the sequence was expanded at least 5-fold in CFSE-low cells compared with unstimulated cells and had a frequency of at least 0.01% in CFSE-low cells. Repertoire divergence was quantified by Jensen-Shannon divergence calculated from the top 100 TCRbeta sequences ranked by frequency. For any sample with multiple sequencing runs, sorting error was corrected in each run separately before the runs were pooled. The table was pulled from immuneACCESS by TCRdb, which kept in-frame rearrangements only. Such tables lose some clones; where checked, under half of the loss comes from unresolved V genes, and the rest has no known cause. The D gene and trimming were derived from the DNA, and the V and J assignments and clone size from that table. The sample data list about 78,000 clones, and more than 85% of these were observed just once. 0.34% of the sample lies in the top ten.

This clone was counted once. Its antigen specificity is not known. Base quality data are lacking; no much larger clone is found one base away. Recombination linked TRBV5-1 to TRBJ2-1; the D gene is possibly TRBD2, with 7 bases matching. The sequencing used Tregs from blood, collected before the transplant. This clonotype was sampled from a human donor who received a combined kidney and bone marrow transplant. The CDR3 region has the sequence CASSLAEGGGPFNEQFF. The DNA sequence is as follows: TGCGCCAGCAGCTTGGCCGAGGGGGGAGGGCCGTTCAATGAGCAGTTCTTC. Extended through the reference TRBV5-1 and TRBJ2-1 proteins, this CDR3 yields the full variable domain: KAGVTQTPRYLIKTRGQQVTLSCSPISGHRSVSWYQQTPGQGLQFLFEYFSETQRNKGNFPGRFSGRQFSNSRSEMNVSTLELGDSALYLCASSLAEGGGPFNEQFFGPGTRLTVL.